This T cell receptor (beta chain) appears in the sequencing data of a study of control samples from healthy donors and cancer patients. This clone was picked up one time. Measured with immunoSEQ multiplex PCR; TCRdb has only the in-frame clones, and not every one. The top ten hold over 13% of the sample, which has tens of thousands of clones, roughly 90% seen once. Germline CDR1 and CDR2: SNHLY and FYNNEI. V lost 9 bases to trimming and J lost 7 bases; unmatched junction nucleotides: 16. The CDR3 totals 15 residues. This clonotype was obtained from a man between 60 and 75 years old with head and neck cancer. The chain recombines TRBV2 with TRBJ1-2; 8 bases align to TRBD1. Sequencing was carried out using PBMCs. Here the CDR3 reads CARYLQGAHRTGYTF. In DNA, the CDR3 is TGTGCCAGATACCTTCAGGGGGCGCACCGGACTGGCTACACCTTC.